This TCR beta chain was identified during a study of blood T cells in healthy people across ages. Study results and caveats: Because donor CMV status was unknown, expanded clonotype changes were possibly confounded. It was held that diversity estimates obtained from one million T cells represented underestimates.

A second PCR of roughly 7 to 11 cycles used a sample-barcoded 5' primer and a J-beta primer mix. The template-switch adaptor, which had 12 random nucleotides, put a tag on each cDNA molecule. TCRdb passed the 5' RACE reads through MiXCR, listing each CDR3 protein once. The data show about 1.6 million distinct CDR3 sequences, around 36% seen once. Turning to this clonotype: Its antigen is not identified.

The sequencing input was blood. The source is a woman in her 30s in good health.

Here the CDR3 reads CASSLEHNYGYTF. CDR3 sequence (DNA): TGTGCCAGCAGCCTGGAACATAACTATGGCTACACCTTC. The chain employs TRBV3-1 and TRBJ1-2; D not resolved. Germline V gives CDR1 LGHDT, CDR2 YNNKEL (reference sequence). The length of the CDR3 is 13 residues. V was cut by 4 bases and J by 1 base, with 7 bases left in between. The full variable domain, its missing parts supplied by reference TRBV3-1 and TRBJ1-2, is DTAVSQTPKYLVTQMGNDKSIKCEQNLGHDTMYWYKQDSKKFLKIMFSYNNKELIINETVPNRFSPKSPDKAHLNLHINSLELGDSAVYFCASSLEHNYGYTFGSGTRLTVV.